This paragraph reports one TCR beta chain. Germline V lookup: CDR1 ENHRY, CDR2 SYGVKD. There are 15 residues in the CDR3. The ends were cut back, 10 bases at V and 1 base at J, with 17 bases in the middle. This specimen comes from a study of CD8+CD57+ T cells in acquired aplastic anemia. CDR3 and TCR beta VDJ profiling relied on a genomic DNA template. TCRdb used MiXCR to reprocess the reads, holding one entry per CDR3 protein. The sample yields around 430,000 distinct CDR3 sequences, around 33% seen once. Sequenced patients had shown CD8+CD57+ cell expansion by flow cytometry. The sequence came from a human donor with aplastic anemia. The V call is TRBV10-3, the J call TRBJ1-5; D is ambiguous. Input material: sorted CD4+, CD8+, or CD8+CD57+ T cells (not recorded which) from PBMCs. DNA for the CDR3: TGTGCCACCCAAGGCGGTCGTGTGAGCAATCAGCCCCAGCATTTT. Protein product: CATQGGRVSNQPQHF.